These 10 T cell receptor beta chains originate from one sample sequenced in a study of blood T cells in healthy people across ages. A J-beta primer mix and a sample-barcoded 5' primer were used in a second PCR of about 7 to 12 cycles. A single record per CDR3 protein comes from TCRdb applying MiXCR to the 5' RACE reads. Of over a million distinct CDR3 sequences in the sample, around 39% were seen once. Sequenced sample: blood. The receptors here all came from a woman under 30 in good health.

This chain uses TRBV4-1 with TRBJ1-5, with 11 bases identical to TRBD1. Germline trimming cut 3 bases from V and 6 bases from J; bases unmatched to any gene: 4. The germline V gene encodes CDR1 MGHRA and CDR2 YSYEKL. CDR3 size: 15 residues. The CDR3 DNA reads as TGCGCCAGCAGCCAGGACAGGGGGCTTGGTCAGCCCCAGCATTTT. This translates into CASSQDRGLGQPQHF.

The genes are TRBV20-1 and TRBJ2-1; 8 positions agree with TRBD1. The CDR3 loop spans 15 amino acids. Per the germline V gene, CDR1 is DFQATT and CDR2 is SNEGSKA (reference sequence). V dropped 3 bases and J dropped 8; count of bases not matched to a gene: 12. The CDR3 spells CSARKNQGARDEQFF. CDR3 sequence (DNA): TGCAGTGCTAGGAAAAACCAGGGGGCGCGGGATGAGCAGTTCTTC.

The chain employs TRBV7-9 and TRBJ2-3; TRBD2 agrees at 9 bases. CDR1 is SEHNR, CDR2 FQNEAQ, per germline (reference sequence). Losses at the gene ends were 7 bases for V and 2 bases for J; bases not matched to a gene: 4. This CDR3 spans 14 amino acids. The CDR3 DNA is TGTGCCAGCAATCCTAGCGGGGTCACAGATACGCAGTATTTT. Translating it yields CASNPSGVTDTQYF.

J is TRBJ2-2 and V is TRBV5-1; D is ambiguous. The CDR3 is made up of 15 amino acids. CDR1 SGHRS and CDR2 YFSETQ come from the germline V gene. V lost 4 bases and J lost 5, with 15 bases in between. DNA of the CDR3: TGCGCCAGCAGCCCGATCCAGATTTCGACCGGGGAGCTGTTTTTT. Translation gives CASSPIQISTGELFF.

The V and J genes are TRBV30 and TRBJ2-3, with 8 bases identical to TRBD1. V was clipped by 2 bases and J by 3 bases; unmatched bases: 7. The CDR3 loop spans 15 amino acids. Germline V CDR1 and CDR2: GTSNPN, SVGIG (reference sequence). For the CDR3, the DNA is TGTGCCTGGAGTTCACGGACAGGGTTAACAGATACGCAGTATTTT. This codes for CAWSSRTGLTDTQYF.

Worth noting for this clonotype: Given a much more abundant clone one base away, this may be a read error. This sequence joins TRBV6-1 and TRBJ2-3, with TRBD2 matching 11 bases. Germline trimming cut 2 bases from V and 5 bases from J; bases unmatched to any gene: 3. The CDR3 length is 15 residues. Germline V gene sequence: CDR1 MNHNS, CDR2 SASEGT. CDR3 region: CASSELAGGIDTQYF. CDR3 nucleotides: TGTGCCAGCAGTGAACTAGCGGGGGGCATAGATACGCAGTATTTT.

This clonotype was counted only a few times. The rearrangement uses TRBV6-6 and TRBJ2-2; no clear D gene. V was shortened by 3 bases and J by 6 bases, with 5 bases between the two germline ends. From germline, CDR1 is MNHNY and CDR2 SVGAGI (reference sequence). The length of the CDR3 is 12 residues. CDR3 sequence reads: CASSYAAGELFF. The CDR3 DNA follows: TGTGCCAGCAGTTATGCCGCCGGGGAGCTGTTTTTT.

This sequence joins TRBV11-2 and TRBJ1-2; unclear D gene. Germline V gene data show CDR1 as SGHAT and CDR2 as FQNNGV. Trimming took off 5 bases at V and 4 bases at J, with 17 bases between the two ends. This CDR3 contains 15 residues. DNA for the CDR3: TGTGCCAGCAGCCCCGTTTGGGGAGGCCCCTATGGCTACACCTTC. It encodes CASSPVWGGPYGYTF.

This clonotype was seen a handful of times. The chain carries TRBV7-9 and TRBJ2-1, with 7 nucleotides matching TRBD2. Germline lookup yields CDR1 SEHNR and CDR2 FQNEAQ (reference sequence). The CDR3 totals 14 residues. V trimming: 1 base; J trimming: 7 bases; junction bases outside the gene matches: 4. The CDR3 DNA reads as TGTGCCAGCAGCTTAGTGGTTAGCGGGAATGAGCAGTTCTTC. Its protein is CASSLVVSGNEQFF.

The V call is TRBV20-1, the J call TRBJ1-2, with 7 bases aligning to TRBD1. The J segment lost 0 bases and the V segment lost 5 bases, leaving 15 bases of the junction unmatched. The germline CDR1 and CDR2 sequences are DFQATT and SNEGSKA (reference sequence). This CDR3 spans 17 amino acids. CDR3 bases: TGCAGTGCTCCGGACAGGATCCATGGAATCACTAACTATGGCTACACCTTC. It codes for CSAPDRIHGITNYGYTF.